The sample holds a few counts of the clone carrying this TCR beta chain. Its target is not known. The diagnoses drew upon clinical symptoms, serum thyroxine and TRAb, thyroid ultrasound and orbital computed tomography. Researchers amplified the TCR beta CDR3 regions from RNA transcripts. HTBI primers were the set used in a first-round RT-PCR of the TCR CDR3. TCRdb re-analysed the multiplex PCR reads in MiXCR, keeping a single row per CDR3 protein. The table shows around 300,000 distinct CDR3 sequences, with about 16% occurring only once. The data were obtained in a study of T cells in Graves' hyperthyroidism and ophthalmopathy. Study outcomes and limitations: Most clonotypes expanded in the thyroid (above 0.001) were also present in blood.

The sequenced sample was blood. This clonotype was sampled from a woman between 45 and 65 years old with Graves' hyperthyroidism that later progressed to Graves' ophthalmopathy.

The DNA of the CDR3 is TGTGCCAGCAGCCCGGGGCCGCTGGGGACAGATACGCAGTATTTT. Translating gives CASSPGPLGTDTQYF. The V and J genes are TRBV7-9 and TRBJ2-3; D possibly uses TRBD1 or TRBD2 (5 bases each). Trimming stripped 5 bases from V and 3 bases from J, with 15 bases between. The CDR3 loop spans 15 amino acids. Germline lookup yields CDR1 SEHNR and CDR2 FQNEAQ (reference sequence).